Listed below are T cell receptor beta chains from one sample, sequenced in a study of T cells in Graves' hyperthyroidism and ophthalmopathy. TCRdb fed the multiplex PCR reads into MiXCR, producing one record per CDR3 protein. Of approximately 360,000 distinct CDR3 sequences in the sample, approximately 14% were seen once. Sequencing was done on a sample of blood. These receptors originate from a woman under 30 with Graves' hyperthyroidism that later progressed to Graves' ophthalmopathy. CDR3s include the opening cysteine and the closing phenylalanine or tryptophan. The order of the fields is V gene, CDR3 length, J gene, CDR3 protein.

v_call: TRBV11-2; cdr3_length: 15; j_call: TRBJ2-5; cdr3_aa: CASSTLAGAGETQYF
v_call: TRBV27; cdr3_length: 14; j_call: TRBJ2-1; cdr3_aa: CASSFGLEYDEQFF
v_call: TRBV19; cdr3_length: 19; j_call: TRBJ2-4; cdr3_aa: CASSIVGDRGHLAKNIQYF
v_call: TRBV6-1; cdr3_length: 16; j_call: TRBJ2-6; cdr3_aa: CASTTQGGAGANVLTF
v_call: TRBV7-8; cdr3_length: 14; j_call: TRBJ2-3; cdr3_aa: CASRLSPGPDTQYF
v_call: TRBV10-3; cdr3_length: 17; j_call: TRBJ1-1; cdr3_aa: CAISDLVGYGLNTEAFF
v_call: TRBV13; cdr3_length: 18; j_call: TRBJ1-1; cdr3_aa: CASSLGGTGGFSNTEAFF
v_call: TRBV18; cdr3_length: 19; j_call: TRBJ2-2; cdr3_aa: CASSPRDRALCANTGELFF
v_call: TRBV28; cdr3_length: 12; j_call: TRBJ2-7; cdr3_aa: CASTTSSYEQYF
v_call: TRBV9; cdr3_length: 15; j_call: TRBJ2-2; cdr3_aa: CASSADRLNTGELFF
v_call: TRBV20-1; cdr3_length: 15; j_call: TRBJ2-7; cdr3_aa: CSARGWGLGAYEQYF
v_call: TRBV28; cdr3_length: 15; j_call: TRBJ1-2; cdr3_aa: CASSFVGQGASKSTF
v_call: TRBV6-1; cdr3_length: 12; j_call: TRBJ1-2; cdr3_aa: CASTNRDYGYTF
v_call: TRBV28; cdr3_length: 16; j_call: TRBJ1-5; cdr3_aa: CASSLTRGGGNQPQHF
v_call: TRBV10-1; cdr3_length: 14; j_call: TRBJ2-5; cdr3_aa: CASSESQRQETQYF
v_call: TRBV28; cdr3_length: 14; j_call: TRBJ2-5; cdr3_aa: CASSLRTGKETQYF
v_call: TRBV18; cdr3_length: 15; j_call: TRBJ2-5; cdr3_aa: CASSNSGGGQETQYF
v_call: TRBV5-1; cdr3_length: 14; j_call: TRBJ2-1; cdr3_aa: CASSFQGTYNEQFF
v_call: TRBV7-3; cdr3_length: 14; j_call: TRBJ1-1; cdr3_aa: CASSSPDKNTEAFF
v_call: TRBV5-4; cdr3_length: 15; j_call: TRBJ2-3; cdr3_aa: CASSQTTSVTDTQYF
v_call: TRBV15; cdr3_length: 14; j_call: TRBJ2-1; cdr3_aa: CATSTGTGAAEQFF
v_call: TRBV30; cdr3_length: 14; j_call: TRBJ1-5; cdr3_aa: CACGTGNSNQPQHF
v_call: TRBV15; cdr3_length: 15; j_call: TRBJ2-1; cdr3_aa: CATSRPAGAGNEQFF
v_call: TRBV2; cdr3_length: 15; j_call: TRBJ1-1; cdr3_aa: CASLLSQTGGTEAFF
v_call: TRBV7-3; cdr3_length: 15; j_call: TRBJ2-3; cdr3_aa: CASSLTPDSTDTQYF
v_call: TRBV28; cdr3_length: 18; j_call: TRBJ2-6; cdr3_aa: CASSLFRTGYSGANVLTF
v_call: TRBV20-1; cdr3_length: 15; j_call: TRBJ2-7; cdr3_aa: CSARDRASGAAQQYF
v_call: TRBV7-8; cdr3_length: 14; j_call: TRBJ2-7; cdr3_aa: CASIGGQGSYEQYF
v_call: TRBV19; cdr3_length: 14; j_call: TRBJ2-1; cdr3_aa: CASSIRYSYNEQFF
v_call: TRBV12-3/TRBV12-4; cdr3_length: 14; j_call: TRBJ2-1; cdr3_aa: CASSFGGPGNEQFF
v_call: TRBV2; cdr3_length: 16; j_call: TRBJ2-2; cdr3_aa: CASSAQGLKNTGELFF
v_call: TRBV6-1; cdr3_length: 17; j_call: TRBJ2-1; cdr3_aa: CASSTGGLAEPYNEQFF
v_call: TRBV27; cdr3_length: 15; j_call: TRBJ2-1; cdr3_aa: CASSLVLSSYNEQFF
v_call: TRBV28; cdr3_length: 15; j_call: TRBJ2-2; cdr3_aa: CASSLTGQGTGELFF
v_call: TRBV20-1; cdr3_length: 13; j_call: TRBJ2-5; cdr3_aa: CSAAVADPRTQYF
v_call: TRBV7-9; cdr3_length: 14; j_call: TRBJ2-5; cdr3_aa: CASSLGVSQETQYF
v_call: TRBV2; cdr3_length: 11; j_call: TRBJ2-1; cdr3_aa: CASSEGGPEFF